This T cell receptor (beta chain) was identified in a study of cytomegalovirus exposure and HLA in healthy donors. Germline CDR1 reads SGHVS; CDR2 reads FQNEAQ. The CDR3 length is 16 residues. V lost 1 base, J lost 0 bases, and 5 bases stayed unmatched. This clone was detected once. The PCR contained 60 Vbeta and 13 Jbeta primers. This table comes from immunoSEQ multiplex PCR, and its TCRdb copy is limited to in-frame clones, with some not included. The data contain about 210,000 clones, 65% to 85% of them seen just once; the ten biggest clones take up roughly 3.1%. The chain is built from TRBV7-8 and TRBJ2-7; 8 nucleotides agree with TRBD2. Source material: PBMCs. The TCR sequence derives from a man in his thirties or forties in good health and CMV-seronegative. The CDR3 is CASSLVGGGSSYEQYF. The CDR3 nucleotides read TGTGCCAGCAGCTTAGTTGGCGGGGGGAGCTCCTACGAGCAGTACTTC.